This T cell receptor (beta chain) was recorded in a study of blood T cell repertoires in COVID-19. The overall study: The United States, Italy and Spain provided the acute and convalescent COVID-19 samples. Sources were T cells, B-cell-depleted T cells, or PBMCs; the material itself was cDNA or gDNA.

Germline-derived CDR1 and CDR2 are SGHRS and YFSETQ. The CDR3 covers 15 residues. How the authors handled the data: Researchers report that nucleated cell counts were estimated from reference gene primer amplification. Measured with immunoSEQ multiplex PCR; TCRdb has only the in-frame clones, and not every one. The V and J calls and clone size come from that table; D and trimming were worked out from the DNA. The table shows 60,000 or so clones, with roughly 90% occurring only once. Comment on this clone: One end of the junction is discordant with germline, which a read error may explain.

This TCR was sampled from a human donor with acute or convalescent COVID-19. The donor label of this sample is uncertain. Sequencing used peripheral blood. The chain recombines TRBV5-1 with TRBJ2-6; 7 bases line up with TRBD2. DNA for the CDR3: TGCGCCAGCAGCTTGGACGTTGGGGGGGGCAACGTCCTGACTTTC. Translating gives CASSLDVGGGNVLTF.